This note documents a single T cell receptor beta chain sequence. This sample is part of a study of blood T cell repertoires in COVID-19. The length of the CDR3 is 13 residues. V was pared by 1 base and J by 9 bases, with 13 bases between. Germline V lookup: CDR1 LGHDT, CDR2 YNNKEL (reference sequence). Using immunoSEQ multiplex PCR, the repertoire was profiled, and TCRdb retains in-frame clones only, with some absent. Among around 210,000 clones listed, about 90% were seen once. J is TRBJ2-7 and V is TRBV3-1 (or the pseudogene TRBV3-2), with D maybe TRBD2 (5 bases). The sequence was collected from a man aged 18 to 29 with active or convalescent COVID-19. Sequencing was done on a sample of peripheral blood. Here the CDR3 reads CASSQGVTGRQYF. In DNA form, the CDR3 reads TGTGCCAGCAGCCAAGGTGTCACGGGGAGGCAGTACTTC.